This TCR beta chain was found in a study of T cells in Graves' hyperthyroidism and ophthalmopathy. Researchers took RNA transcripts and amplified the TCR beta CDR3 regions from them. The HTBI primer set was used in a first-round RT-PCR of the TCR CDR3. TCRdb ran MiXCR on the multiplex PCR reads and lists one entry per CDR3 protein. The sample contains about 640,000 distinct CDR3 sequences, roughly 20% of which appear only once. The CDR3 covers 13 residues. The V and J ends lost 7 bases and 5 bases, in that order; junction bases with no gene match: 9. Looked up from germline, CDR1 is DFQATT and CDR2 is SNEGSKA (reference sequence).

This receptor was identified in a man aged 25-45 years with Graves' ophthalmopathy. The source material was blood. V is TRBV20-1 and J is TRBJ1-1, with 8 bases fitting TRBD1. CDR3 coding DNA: TGCAGTGTCGCCCAGGGGGCGAATACTGAAGCTTTCTTT. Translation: CSVAQGANTEAFF.